This T cell receptor (beta chain) was retrieved from a study of T cells in Graves' hyperthyroidism and ophthalmopathy. TCR beta CDR3 sequences were amplified from RNA transcripts. HTBI primers drove first-round RT-PCR of the TCR CDR3. In TCRdb, the multiplex PCR reads were re-called with MiXCR into one record per CDR3 protein. The sample has just over 550,000 distinct CDR3 sequences, 40% to 55% seen once. V lost 5 bases and J lost 4, with 17 bases in between. The CDR3 sequence is 16 residues long. From germline, CDR1 is SGHNT and CDR2 YENEEA. Diagnosis rested on symptoms, serum thyroxine and TRAb, thyroid ultrasound, and orbital computed tomography.

This clonotype was obtained from a woman under 30 with Graves' hyperthyroidism. The specimen sequenced was peripheral blood or thyroid tissue (not recorded which). This sequence joins TRBV11-3 and TRBJ2-2; no definite D call. CDR3 in DNA: TGTGCCAGCAGCCCTGAACAGTTCTCGGGCACCGGGGAGCTGTTTTTT. Translated: CASSPEQFSGTGELFF.